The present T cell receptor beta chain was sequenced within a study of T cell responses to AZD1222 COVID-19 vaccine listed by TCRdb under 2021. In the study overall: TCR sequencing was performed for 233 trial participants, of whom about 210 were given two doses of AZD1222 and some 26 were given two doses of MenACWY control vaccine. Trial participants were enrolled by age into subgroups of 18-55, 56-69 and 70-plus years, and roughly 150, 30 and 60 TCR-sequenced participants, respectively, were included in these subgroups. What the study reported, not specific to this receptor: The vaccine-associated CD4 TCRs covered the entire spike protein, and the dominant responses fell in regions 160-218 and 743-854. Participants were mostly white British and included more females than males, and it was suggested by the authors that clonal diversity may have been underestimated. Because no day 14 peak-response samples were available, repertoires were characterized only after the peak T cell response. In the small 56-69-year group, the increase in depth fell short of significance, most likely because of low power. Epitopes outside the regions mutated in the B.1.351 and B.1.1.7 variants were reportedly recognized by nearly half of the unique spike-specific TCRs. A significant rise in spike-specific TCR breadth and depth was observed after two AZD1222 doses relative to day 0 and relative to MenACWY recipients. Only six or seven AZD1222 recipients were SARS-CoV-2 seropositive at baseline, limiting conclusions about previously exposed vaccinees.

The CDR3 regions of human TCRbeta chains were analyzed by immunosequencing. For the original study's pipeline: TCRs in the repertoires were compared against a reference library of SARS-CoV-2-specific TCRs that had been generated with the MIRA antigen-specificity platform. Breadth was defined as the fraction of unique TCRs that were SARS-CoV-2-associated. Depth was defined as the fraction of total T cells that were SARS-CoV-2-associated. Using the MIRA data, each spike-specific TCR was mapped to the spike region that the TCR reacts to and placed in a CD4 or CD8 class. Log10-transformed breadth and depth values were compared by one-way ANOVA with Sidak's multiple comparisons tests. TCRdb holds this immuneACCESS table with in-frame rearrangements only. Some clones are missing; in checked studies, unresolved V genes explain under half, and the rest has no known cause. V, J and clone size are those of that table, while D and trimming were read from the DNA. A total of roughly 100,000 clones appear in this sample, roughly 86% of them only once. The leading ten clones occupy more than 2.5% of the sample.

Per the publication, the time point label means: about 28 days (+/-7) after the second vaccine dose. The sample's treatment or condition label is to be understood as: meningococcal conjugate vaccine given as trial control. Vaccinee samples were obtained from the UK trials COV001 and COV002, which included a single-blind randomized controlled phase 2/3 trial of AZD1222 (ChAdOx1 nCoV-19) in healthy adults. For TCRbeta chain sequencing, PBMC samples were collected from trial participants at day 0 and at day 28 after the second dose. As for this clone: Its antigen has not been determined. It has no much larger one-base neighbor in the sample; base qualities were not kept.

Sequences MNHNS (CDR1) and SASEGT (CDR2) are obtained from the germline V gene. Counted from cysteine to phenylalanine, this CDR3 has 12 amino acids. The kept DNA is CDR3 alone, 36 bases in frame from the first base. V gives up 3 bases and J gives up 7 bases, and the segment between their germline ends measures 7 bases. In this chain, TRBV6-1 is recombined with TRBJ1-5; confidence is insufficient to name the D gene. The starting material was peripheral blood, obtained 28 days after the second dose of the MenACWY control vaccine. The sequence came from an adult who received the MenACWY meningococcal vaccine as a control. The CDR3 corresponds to CASSEALQPQHF. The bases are TGTGCCAGCAGTGAGGCCCTGCAGCCCCAGCATTTT.